The entry that follows covers one TCR beta chain sequence. The CDR3 is 13 residues long. Deletions cut 1 base from V and 1 base from J, with 4 bases between. Profiling relied on immunoSEQ multiplex PCR, and the TCRdb table lists in-frame clones only, not all of them. The top ten clones hold 7.5% to 8.5% of a sample with 150,000 to 200,000 clones, about 94% of them seen once. This sample was included in a study of control samples from healthy donors and cancer patients. V and J are TRBV12-3 or TRBV12-4 and TRBJ1-1; D ambiguous. The receptor was isolated from a middle-aged woman in good health. The sample comprised blood. The CDR3 DNA reads TGTGCCAGCAGTTTAGGGGCGAACACTGAAGCTTTCTTT. It codes for CASSLGANTEAFF.